This T cell receptor (beta chain) was identified during a study of beta chain features in type 1 diabetes. All of the isolated RNA was reverse transcribed, so expressed TCRB transcripts were sequenced. Assay: immunoSEQ multiplex PCR; the TCRdb copy retains only in-frame clones and omits some. Among around 430,000 clones listed, about 32% were seen once. The germline gives CDR1 SGHRS, CDR2 YFSETQ. J was trimmed by 7 bases and V by 0 bases; bases with no gene match: 4. The CDR3 runs 15 residues. Sequences were obtained from naive CD4+ T cells from blood. This chain connects TRBV5-1 to TRBJ2-1; 10 bases fit TRBD2. The TCR originated in a man between 18 and 29 years old in good health. CDR3 region: CASSLEPSGRNEQFF. CDR3 in DNA: TGCGCCAGCAGCTTGGAGCCTAGCGGGAGAAATGAGCAGTTCTTC.